These 23 T cell receptor beta chains originate from one sample sequenced in a study of blood T cell repertoires in COVID-19. The table came from immunoSEQ multiplex PCR; TCRdb's copy has only in-frame clones and leaves some out. The data hold about 240,000 clones, with 85% to 90% observed a single time. The sequenced sample was peripheral blood. The receptors stem from a man aged 55 to 70 with acute or convalescent COVID-19.

The chain couples TRBV7-9 to TRBJ1-5; the D is unclear. The CDR3 is made up of 13 amino acids. V was trimmed by 1 base and J by 5 bases, leaving 6 bases between them. CDR1 and CDR2 (germline): SEHNR, FQNEAQ (reference sequence). The CDR3 region has the DNA TGTGCCAGCAGCTTAGGGGAGTATCAGCCCCAGCATTTT. It yields the protein CASSLGEYQPQHF.

This chain uses TRBV7-2 with TRBJ2-7, with TRBD2 identical over 12 bases. The CDR3 has 14 amino acids. Looked up from germline, CDR1 is SGHTA and CDR2 is FQGNSA. V lost 5 bases and J lost 2; bases outside the gene matches: 1. CDR3 sequence: CASSRTSGTYEQYF. The CDR3 DNA sequence: TGTGCCAGCAGCCGGACTAGCGGGACCTACGAGCAGTACTTC.

The chain links TRBV6-6 to TRBJ1-4; possibly TRBD1 for D (5 bases). CDR1 and CDR2 (germline): MNHNY, SVGAGI (reference sequence). This CDR3 is 14 amino acids long. V was shortened by 6 bases and J by 7 bases, with 15 bases between the two germline ends. CDR3 in amino acids: CASRAVGQIEKLFF. The CDR3 bases are TGTGCCAGCAGGGCCGTCGGACAAATTGAAAAACTGTTTTTT.

This clone was observed a single time. The V and J genes are TRBV6-6 and TRBJ1-1, with 8 positions matching TRBD1. With 4 bases clipped from V and 9 bases from J, the junction kept 10 bases outside the gene matches. The CDR3 length is 14 residues. Germline V gene lookup returns CDR1 MNHNY and CDR2 SVGAGI (reference sequence). This CDR3 is CASSSGQASVKAFF. As DNA, the CDR3 is TGTGCCAGCAGTTCGGGACAGGCGAGCGTGAAAGCTTTCTTT.

This rearrangement joins TRBV28 to TRBJ2-3, with 7 bases lining up with TRBD2. Trimming removed 4 bases from V and 1 base from J; junction bases left unmatched: 5. Per germline, CDR1 MDHEN and CDR2 SYDVKM. This CDR3 comprises 15 residues. This CDR3 is CASSSAGEGTDTQYF. The CDR3 region has the DNA TGTGCCAGCAGTTCGGCGGGAGAGGGCACAGATACGCAGTATTTT.

The chain combines TRBV13 with TRBJ1-3; weak D call: TRBD1 (6 bases). Germline V CDR1 and CDR2: PRHDT, FYEKMQ (reference sequence). This CDR3 region has 16 residues. Trimming removed 5 bases at V and 0 bases at J, with 14 bases between. CDR3 sequence reads: CASSIPQGISGNTIYF. The CDR3, as DNA: TGTGCCAGCAGCATACCTCAGGGGATCTCTGGAAACACCATATATTTT.

This chain joins TRBV19 and TRBJ1-4; D unclear. The CDR3 runs 14 residues. Germline V gene lookup returns CDR1 LNHDA and CDR2 SQIVND (reference sequence). V lost 3 bases and J lost 4, with 9 bases in between. The CDR3 region is CASSMRSGNEKLFF. CDR3 coding DNA: TGTGCCAGTAGTATGAGGAGTGGTAATGAAAAACTGTTTTTT.

This chain links TRBV19 with TRBJ2-1, with unresolved D. CDR1 and CDR2 (germline): LNHDA, SQIVND (reference sequence). The CDR3 contains 15 residues. Trimming stripped 3 bases from V and 7 bases from J, with 16 bases between. CDR3 residues: CASSIAIRAWNEQFF. Written as DNA, the CDR3 is TGTGCCAGTAGTATCGCTATCCGAGCGTGGAATGAGCAGTTCTTC. The full variable domain, in which reference TRBV19 and TRBJ2-1 provide the parts outside the CDR3, is DGGITQSPKYLFRKEGQNVTLSCEQNLNHDAMYWYRQDPGQGLRLIYYSQIVNDFQKGDIAEGYSVSREKKESFPLTVTSAQKNPTAFYLCASSIAIRAWNEQFFGPGTRLTVL.

J is TRBJ1-3 and V is TRBV9; D unclear. From germline, CDR1 is SGDLS and CDR2 YYNGEE. The V end was cut by 0 bases, the J end by 1 base, with 14 bases between. The CDR3 contains 17 residues. CDR3 bases: TGTGCCAGCAGCGTAGCTGGGCTGCCCAATTCTGGAAACACCATATATTTT. The encoded protein is CASSVAGLPNSGNTIYF.

This rearrangement joins TRBV5-1 to TRBJ1-6, with 8 bases matching TRBD1. The CDR3 contains 15 residues. J lost 9 bases, V lost 4 bases, and 9 bases had no gene match. Looked up from germline, CDR1 is SGHRS and CDR2 is YFSETQ. The chain's CDR3 is CASSPLAGGLSPLHF. CDR3 nucleotides: TGCGCCAGCAGCCCCCTCGCAGGGGGCCTTTCACCCCTCCACTTT.

This clone has a single count. The chain combines TRBV27 with TRBJ1-1; D remains unclear. V lost 6 bases, J lost 4 bases, and 15 bases lay in between. The length of the CDR3 is 14 residues. Looked up from germline, CDR1 is MNHEY and CDR2 is SMNVEV (reference sequence). CDR3 coding DNA: TGTGCCAGCAGCCCCGGGAACCGTGCCACTGAAGCTTTCTTT. This sequence encodes CASSPGNRATEAFF.

The chain couples TRBV28 to TRBJ1-5, with 8 bases identical to TRBD1. The germline gives CDR1 MDHEN, CDR2 SYDVKM. V was pared by 5 bases and J by 4 bases, with 4 bases of the junction left unmatched. The CDR3 is 14 amino acids. This CDR3 is CASSDGQGNQPQHF. The CDR3 coding sequence is TGTGCCAGCAGTGACGGACAGGGTAATCAGCCCCAGCATTTT. Supplemented by reference TRBV28 and TRBJ1-5, the full variable domain reads DVKVTQSSRYLVKRTGEKVFLECVQDMDHENMFWYRQDPGLGLRLIYFSYDVKMKEKGDIPEGYSVSREKKERFSLILESASTNQTSMYLCASSDGQGNQPQHFGDGTRLSIL.

The V call is TRBV10-3, the J call TRBJ1-5; D gene uncertain. V lost 10 bases and J lost 0, with 13 bases in between. CDR1 ENHRY and CDR2 SYGVKD come from the germline V gene. CDR3 size: 14 residues. For the CDR3, the DNA is TGTGCCAGGCTTGGCCTTTATAGCAATCAGCCCCAGCATTTT. Its protein product is CARLGLYSNQPQHF.

The rearrangement joins TRBV24-1 to TRBJ2-5; 8 bases match TRBD1. The J segment lost 5 bases and the V segment lost 3 bases, leaving 7 bases of the junction unmatched. Germline loops: CDR1 KGHDR, CDR2 SFDVKD. This CDR3 spans 15 amino acids. CDR3: CATSDARGLGETQYF. The CDR3 region has the DNA TGTGCCACCAGTGATGCCAGGGGGCTAGGGGAGACCCAGTACTTC.

The V gene is TRBV6-5, the J gene TRBJ1-2, with D maybe TRBD1 (6 bases). V lost 5 bases to trimming and J lost 8 bases, with 15 bases between them. The germline gives CDR1 MNHEY, CDR2 SVGAGI. CDR3 length equals 13 residues. CDR3 sequence reads: CASSPRGGRGYTF. The CDR3 bases are TGTGCCAGCAGTCCACGCGGGGGGCGGGGCTACACCTTC.

The V call is TRBV7-3, the J call TRBJ2-7; D possibly corresponds to TRBD2 (7 bases). The CDR3 covers 15 residues. The germline V and J ends were trimmed by 5 bases and 3 bases, with 17 bases remaining between them. Germline CDR1 SGHTA, CDR2 FQGTGA. The DNA for the CDR3 is TGTGCCAGCAGCCCGGGGGCTAGCGGAAACTACGAGCAGTACTTC. The encoded protein is CASSPGASGNYEQYF.

The rearrangement links TRBV3-1 (or the pseudogene TRBV3-2) to TRBJ2-2, with TRBD2 identical over 7 bases. Germline V CDR1 and CDR2: LGHDT, YNNKEL (reference sequence). The V segment lost 3 bases and the J segment 7 bases; nucleotides outside the gene matches: 14. The CDR3 loop spans 17 amino acids. This CDR3 is CASSQRDYTVLGGELFF. The DNA for the CDR3 is TGTGCCAGCAGCCAGCGGGACTACACCGTTTTAGGCGGGGAGCTGTTTTTT.

The rearrangement joins TRBV11-3 to TRBJ2-7; perhaps TRBD1 as D (5 bases). The CDR3 is made up of 15 amino acids. V lost 0 bases, J lost 4 bases, and 13 bases lay in between. Germline V gene sequence: CDR1 SGHNT, CDR2 YENEEA. The CDR3 nucleotides are TGTGCCAGCAGCTTAGATGGGCAGGGCCTGTACGAGCAGTACTTC. It yields the protein CASSLDGQGLYEQYF. Full variable domain (outside the CDR3, taken from reference TRBV11-3 and TRBJ2-7): EAGVVQSPRYKIIEKKQPVAFWCNPISGHNTLYWYLQNLGQGPELLIRYENEEAVDDSQLPKDRFSAERLKGVDSTLKIQPAELGDSAVYLCASSLDGQGLYEQYFGPGTRLTVT.

This clone qualifies as medium-sized. One end of the junction does not line up with germline, which may come from a read error. The chain uses TRBV3-1 (or the pseudogene TRBV3-2) and TRBJ2-2; D is uncertain. From germline, CDR1 is LGHDT and CDR2 YNNKEL (reference sequence). There are 17 residues in the CDR3. Here the CDR3 DNA reads TGTGCCAGCAGCAAAGACCCCCTTGGCCTTGAAACCGGGGAGCTGTTTTTT. It encodes CASSKDPLGLETGELFF.

This clone has only one observation. The rearrangement uses TRBV19 and TRBJ1-5; no clear D. The V end was cut by 6 bases, the J end by 2 bases, with 20 bases between. Germline lookup yields CDR1 LNHDA and CDR2 SQIVND (reference sequence). This CDR3 has 17 residues. The CDR3 protein is CASSLKSVGLRNQPQHF. The CDR3 DNA sequence: TGTGCCAGTAGCTTAAAGTCGGTTGGACTACGCAATCAGCCCCAGCATTTT.

This chain joins TRBV7-2 and TRBJ1-2, with D perhaps matching TRBD1 (6 bases). Trimming left V 5 bases short and J 0 bases short, with 10 bases between. The CDR3 spans 14 residues. CDR1 SGHTA and CDR2 FQGNSA come from the germline V gene. The CDR3 loop is CASSETGANYGYTF. For the CDR3, the DNA is TGTGCCAGCAGCGAGACAGGAGCTAACTATGGCTACACCTTC.

The chain has TRBV9 and TRBJ1-2; no definite D call. V lost 2 bases, J lost 8 bases, and 10 bases lay in between. The CDR3 covers 12 residues. The germline gives CDR1 SGDLS, CDR2 YYNGEE. The DNA for the CDR3 is TGTGCCAGCAGCGTCGACAACCGGGGCTACACCTTC. Its translation is CASSVDNRGYTF.

This clone has only one observation. The CDR3 sequence is CASGTEIQETQYF. Here the CDR3 DNA reads TGTGCCAGCGGGACAGAGATCCAAGAGACCCAGTACTTC. J is TRBJ2-5 and V is TRBV19, with 7 nucleotides matching TRBD1. Germline V gene sequence: CDR1 LNHDA, CDR2 SQIVND (reference sequence). The CDR3 runs to 13 residues. V dropped 9 bases and J dropped 1; count of bases not matched to a gene: 5.